The 10 T cell receptor beta chains reported below all come from one sample, sequenced in a study of beta chain features in type 1 diabetes. The investigators reverse transcribed all of the isolated RNA, so they sequenced expressed TCRB transcripts. TCRdb's copy holds only in-frame clones and misses some; the assay was immunoSEQ multiplex PCR. The table shows almost 350,000 clones, with about a tenth occurring only once. The antigens for these receptors are not known. Study results and limitations: Among all four CD4+ subsets, Type 1 diabetes patients had TCRB CDR3s that were moderately but significantly shorter.

Source material: central memory CD4+ T cells from blood. These receptors all stem from a man aged 30-40 years with type 1 diabetes.

This clone was detected only a few times. The CDR3 protein is CASTSKGGLQTQYF. For the CDR3, the DNA is TGTGCCAGCACTTCCAAAGGTGGCCTGCAGACCCAGTACTTC. The genes are TRBV6-6 and TRBJ2-5; D gene ambiguous. The V and J ends lost 7 bases and 6 bases respectively, with 18 bases between them. CDR1 and CDR2 (germline): MNHNY, SVGAGI (reference sequence). The CDR3 has 14 residues.

The table lists this clone with a few counts. The chain employs TRBV18 and TRBJ2-1; 8 nucleotides match TRBD2. The CDR3 is 15 amino acids. Germline trimming cut 3 bases from V and 6 bases from J; bases unmatched to any gene: 7. In germline, CDR1 is KGHSH, CDR2 LQKENI. CDR3 coding DNA: TGTGCCAGCTCACCCTTTAGCGGGGAGCCCAATGAGCAGTTCTTC. Its translation is CASSPFSGEPNEQFF.

This clone was seen only a few times. V and J are TRBV9 and TRBJ2-5; D gene uncertain. The CDR3 has 13 residues. Germline lookup yields CDR1 SGDLS and CDR2 YYNGEE. V lost 0 bases and J 5 bases, leaving 8 bases between the germline ends. The CDR3 reads CASSVVDRETQYF. The CDR3, as DNA: TGTGCCAGCAGCGTAGTAGATAGGGAGACCCAGTACTTC.

The V gene is TRBV10-3, the J gene TRBJ2-2; the match to TRBD2 covers 13 bases. CDR3 length: 16 residues. CDR1 is ENHRY, CDR2 SYGVKD, per germline. Trimming removed 6 bases from V and 5 bases from J; junction bases left unmatched: 6. The CDR3 is CAISQATSGGTGELFF. CDR3 in DNA: TGTGCCATCAGCCAGGCGACTAGCGGGGGGACCGGGGAGCTGTTTTTT.

This chain links TRBV29-1 with TRBJ1-4, with 8 bases fitting TRBD1. The CDR3 consists of 14 residues. The germline gives CDR1 SQVTM, CDR2 ANQGSEA. Germline trimming cut 4 bases from V and 4 bases from J; bases unmatched to any gene: 5. In DNA, the CDR3 is TGCAGCGTTGTCCTAGGACAGGGTAATGAAAAACTGTTTTTT. Its protein product is CSVVLGQGNEKLFF.

This clone has more than one count but fewer than ten. This chain joins TRBV11-3 and TRBJ2-1; the match to TRBD1 covers 8 bases. V dropped 2 bases and J dropped 4; count of bases not matched to a gene: 4. The CDR3 spans 15 residues. Germline CDR1 reads SGHNT; CDR2 reads YENEEA. This chain's CDR3 is CASSLSGTGYNEQFF. The CDR3 DNA follows: TGTGCCAGCAGCTTATCGGGGACAGGTTACAATGAGCAGTTCTTC. Filled out from reference TRBV11-3 and TRBJ2-1, the complete variable domain reads EAGVVQSPRYKIIEKKQPVAFWCNPISGHNTLYWYLQNLGQGPELLIRYENEEAVDDSQLPKDRFSAERLKGVDSTLKIQPAELGDSAVYLCASSLSGTGYNEQFFGPGTRLTVL.

The table lists this clone with a few counts. The chain carries TRBV7-2 and TRBJ2-1; D not certain. V lost 5 bases and J lost 7, with 6 bases in between. This CDR3 has 11 amino acids. Germline CDR1 reads SGHTA; CDR2 reads FQGNSA. The CDR3: CASSQLNEQFF. CDR3 nucleotides: TGTGCCAGCAGCCAACTGAATGAGCAGTTCTTC. Supplemented by reference TRBV7-2 and TRBJ2-1, the full variable domain reads GAGVSQSPSNKVTEKGKDVELRCDPISGHTALYWYRQSLGQGLEFLIYFQGNSAPDKSGLPSDRFSAERTGGSVSTLTIQRTQQEDSAVYLCASSQLNEQFFGPGTRLTVL.

The gene calls are TRBV7-9 and TRBJ1-1; D possibly corresponds to TRBD1 (5 bases). The CDR3 consists of 14 residues. Germline V CDR1 and CDR2: SEHNR, FQNEAQ (reference sequence). The germline V and J ends were trimmed by 3 bases and 6 bases, with 14 bases remaining between them. CDR3 sequence: CASSFTQGGPEAFF. The CDR3 coding sequence is TGTGCCAGCAGCTTCACCCAGGGTGGCCCTGAAGCTTTCTTT.

The chain links TRBV27 to TRBJ2-7, with D possibly matching TRBD2 (6 bases). In germline, CDR1 is MNHEY, CDR2 SMNVEV (reference sequence). V dropped 5 bases and J dropped 7 bases, with 15 bases sitting between them. This CDR3 region has 13 residues. CDR3 amino acids: CASSPAGRVEQYF. CDR3 DNA: TGTGCCAGCAGTCCTGCGGGGCGGGTGGAGCAGTACTTC.

This clone was seen a handful of times. The chain recombines TRBV28 with TRBJ2-7; TRBD1 or TRBD2 may be the D gene (5 bases each). The CDR3 loop spans 12 amino acids. CDR1 and CDR2 (germline): MDHEN, SYDVKM. This CDR3 is CVAGTGAYEQYF. CDR3 coding DNA: TGTGTCGCCGGGACCGGGGCCTACGAGCAGTACTTC.